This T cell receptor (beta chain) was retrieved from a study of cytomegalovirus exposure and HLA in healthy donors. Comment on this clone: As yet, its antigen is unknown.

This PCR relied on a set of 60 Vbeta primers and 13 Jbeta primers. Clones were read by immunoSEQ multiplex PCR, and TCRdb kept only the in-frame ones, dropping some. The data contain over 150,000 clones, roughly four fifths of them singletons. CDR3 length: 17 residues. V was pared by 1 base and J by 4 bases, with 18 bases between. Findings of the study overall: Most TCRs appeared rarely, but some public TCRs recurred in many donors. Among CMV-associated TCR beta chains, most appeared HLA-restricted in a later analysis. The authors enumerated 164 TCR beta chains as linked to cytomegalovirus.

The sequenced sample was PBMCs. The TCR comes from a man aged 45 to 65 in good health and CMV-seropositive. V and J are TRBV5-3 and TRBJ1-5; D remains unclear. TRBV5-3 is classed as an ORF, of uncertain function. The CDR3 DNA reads TGTGCCAGAAGCTTGTCATCCACAGTGAAGTCGAATCAGCCCCAGCATTTT. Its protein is CARSLSSTVKSNQPQHF.